The rows below give T cell receptor beta chains drawn from one sample of a study of blood T cells in healthy people across ages. In TCRdb, the 5' RACE reads were re-called with MiXCR into one record per CDR3 protein. In the table there are 850,000 or so distinct CDR3 sequences, 29% of which are singletons. Sequences were obtained from blood. The receptors were gathered from a woman over 75 in good health. Each CDR3 is given without its conserved first and last residue. The order of the fields is J gene, V gene, CDR3 protein.

TRBJ2-6,TRBV9,ASSATGYTGANVLT
TRBJ2-1,TRBV6-2/TRBV6-3,ASSYGRTGGVNEQF
TRBJ1-1,TRBV12-3/TRBV12-4,ASSLGGNTEAF
TRBJ2-5,TRBV4-3,ASSQEFGGGFETQY
TRBJ2-3,TRBV12-3/TRBV12-4,ASSSDSTTQY
TRBJ2-1,TRBV7-2,ASSSGGHRGNEQF
TRBJ2-7,TRBV6-2/TRBV6-3,ASSVTGVSYEQY
TRBJ2-3,TRBV10-1,ATPGPASTDTQY
TRBJ1-2,TRBV11-2,ASSPTRGAVGGYT
TRBJ1-1,TRBV4-2,ASSQGDRNEPEAF
TRBJ1-6,TRBV2,ASRPISWADYNSPLH
TRBJ2-5,TRBV5-6,ASSLRTSGGEETQY
TRBJ1-5,TRBV7-2,ASSLVRDRGRGQPQH
TRBJ2-1,TRBV3-1,ASSQDPGTGDNEQF
TRBJ1-2,TRBV6-2/TRBV6-3,ASSSYGNYGYT
TRBJ2-1,TRBV7-2,ASSPLGAFDEQF
TRBJ2-5,TRBV7-2,ASSLFPQTTGWQGTQY
TRBJ1-2,TRBV6-6,ASSYSPNRGGYGYT
TRBJ2-5,TRBV5-1,ASTLLAGGQETQY
TRBJ2-7,TRBV12-3/TRBV12-4,ASSKQGREQY
TRBJ1-1,TRBV18,ASSPRDRGMNTEAF
TRBJ1-2,TRBV3-1,ASSQEGSGGRSGYT
TRBJ2-5,TRBV3-1,ASSHQEGRGGLQETQY
TRBJ1-2,TRBV5-1,ASGSGLTMAHYGYT
TRBJ1-4,TRBV7-9,ASSLAQGREKLF
TRBJ2-5,TRBV5-1,ASSQGQGIRSTTQY
TRBJ2-7,TRBV6-2/TRBV6-3,ASSYLRAGEQY
TRBJ2-5,TRBV20-1,SARTASGETQY
TRBJ2-3,TRBV3-1,ASRYGVFDTQY
TRBJ2-5,TRBV5-1,ASSWRGVSGGADRPETQY
TRBJ2-1,TRBV11-2,ASSSGTSGGYLQF
TRBJ2-7,TRBV4-3,ASSQETGNSYEQY
TRBJ2-7,TRBV9,ASSASGSTGEQY
TRBJ1-1,TRBV3-1,ASSQMSEAF
TRBJ1-2,TRBV20-1,SARDPAGDLGYT
TRBJ1-2,TRBV5-1,ASSSGDSGAGGYT
TRBJ1-1,TRBV7-2,ASSLAFGGGNTEAF
TRBJ1-6,TRBV5-1,ASSLEADSPLH
TRBJ1-2,TRBV25-1,ASTYRTGGRYT
TRBJ2-7,TRBV28,ASSLSASGAGCEQY
TRBJ1-4,TRBV4-2,ASSQDRALSEKLF
TRBJ2-6,TRBV14,ASSQNRASGANVLT
TRBJ2-3,TRBV12-3/TRBV12-4,AGSLAGARADTQY
TRBJ2-4,TRBV6-2/TRBV6-3,ASTTSKNIQY
TRBJ1-2,TRBV27,ASSSQLGGYGYT
TRBJ2-5,TRBV4-3,ASSPRREAYNEQY
TRBJ1-1,TRBV30,ARSIRTGGYTEAF
TRBJ2-5,TRBV7-7,ASSRTGKGETQY
TRBJ2-1,TRBV4-3,ASSQEQGQGSGEQF
TRBJ2-6,TRBV11-2,ASSSQLGQVTSGANVLT
TRBJ2-1,TRBV6-6,ASSQRGFRF
TRBJ2-1,TRBV7-8,ASSFTSGFLYNEQF
TRBJ1-2,TRBV7-2,ARSLYNGYT
TRBJ2-1,TRBV24-1,ATSDPRDRGTEQF
TRBJ2-7,TRBV20-1,SASGQGDPYEQY
TRBJ2-2,TRBV7-2,ASSLISNTGELF